The 3 T cell receptor beta chains below all came from one sample that was sequenced in a study of shared T cell receptors in the human thymus. Clones were read by immunoSEQ multiplex PCR, and TCRdb kept only the in-frame ones, dropping some. The sample lists hundreds of thousands of clones; approximately 78% were seen once. The same specimen was also included in a second study, on human thymus T cells.

The sample was thymocytes. These receptor sequences come from a boy in the first two years of life with a congenital heart defect.

The chain carries TRBV12-5 and TRBJ1-2; 8 bases fit TRBD1. After removal of 1 base from V and 5 bases from J, the junction contained 0 bases not matched to a gene. CDR1 and CDR2 from the germline V gene are LGHNT and FRNRAP. The CDR3 is 13 residues long. Here the CDR3 DNA reads TGTGCTAGTGGTTTGGACAGGGGGTATGGCTACACCTTC. Its protein is CASGLDRGYGYTF.

This clone was counted only a few times. The CDR3 protein is CASSPWATGSGANVLTF. In DNA form, the CDR3 reads TGTGCCAGCAGCCCCTGGGCCACTGGCTCTGGGGCCAACGTCCTGACTTTC. The chain carries TRBV4-2 and TRBJ2-6, with unresolved D. Germline assignment: CDR1 LGHNA and CDR2 YNFKEQ. CDR3 length: 17 residues. The V end was cut by 4 bases, the J end by 0 bases, with 13 bases between.

CDR3 sequence: CASSLMGEDTEAFF. The CDR3 region has the DNA TGTGCCAGCAGCTTAATGGGGGAGGACACTGAAGCTTTCTTT. The chain is built from TRBV7-6 and TRBJ1-1, with D possibly TRBD1 on 5 matching bases. The CDR3 is 14 residues long. Looked up from germline, CDR1 is SGHVS and CDR2 is FNYEAQ. V was shortened by 2 bases and J by 3 bases, with 10 bases between the two germline ends.